This T cell receptor (beta chain) is drawn from a study of T cell clonality in common variable immunodeficiency. The CDR3 loop spans 15 amino acids. Per germline, CDR1 GTSNPN and CDR2 SVGIG (reference sequence). TCRdb's table, derived via immunoSEQ multiplex PCR, lists solely in-frame clones and lacks some. There are roughly 48,000 clones in the sample, none observed a single time. This clone was observed a handful of times. The target antigen is unknown. The CDR3 end is not reached by the read, which stops 3 residues before it; the germline J gene fills it in. Study results and limitations: Repertoire-complication correlations in CVID were limited by patient heterogeneity. Fewer deletions and N-nucleotide insertions were reportedly seen in common variable immunodeficiency TCR beta sequences. TCRbeta clonality was increased in CVID versus healthy controls.

The TCR sequence derives from a person aged 18 to 75 in good health. Sequences were obtained from peripheral blood mononuclear cells. The chain combines TRBV30 with TRBJ2-4, with D possibly matching TRBD2 (5 bases). CDR3 loop: CACTYIGLGNYGQYF. Partial CDR3 DNA: TGTGCCTGCACTTACATCGGACTGGGGAACTATGGT.